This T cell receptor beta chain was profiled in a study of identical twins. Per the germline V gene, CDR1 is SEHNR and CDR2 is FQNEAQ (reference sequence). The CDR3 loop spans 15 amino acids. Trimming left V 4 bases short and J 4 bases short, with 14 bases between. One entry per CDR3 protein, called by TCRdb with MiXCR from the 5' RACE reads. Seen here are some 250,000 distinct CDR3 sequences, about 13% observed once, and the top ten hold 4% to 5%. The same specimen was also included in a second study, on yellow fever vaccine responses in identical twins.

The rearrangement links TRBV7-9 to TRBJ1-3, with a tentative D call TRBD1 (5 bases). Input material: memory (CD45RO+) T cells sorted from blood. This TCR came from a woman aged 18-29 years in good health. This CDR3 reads CASSSPGGIGNTIYF. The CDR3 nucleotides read TGTGCCAGCAGCTCCCCCGGGGGGATCGGAAACACCATATATTTT.